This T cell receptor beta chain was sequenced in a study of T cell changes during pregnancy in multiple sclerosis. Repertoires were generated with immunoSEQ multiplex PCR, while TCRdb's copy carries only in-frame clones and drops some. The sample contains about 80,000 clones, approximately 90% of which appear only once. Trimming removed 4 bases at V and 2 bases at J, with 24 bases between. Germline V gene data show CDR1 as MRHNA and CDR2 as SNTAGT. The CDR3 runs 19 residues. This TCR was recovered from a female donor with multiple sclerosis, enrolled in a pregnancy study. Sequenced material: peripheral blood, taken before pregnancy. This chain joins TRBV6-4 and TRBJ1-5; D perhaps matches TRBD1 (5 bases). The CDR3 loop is CASSVNGRGGFLGNQPQHF. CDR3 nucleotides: TGTGCCAGCAGTGTGAACGGAAGGGGTGGATTTTTGGGCAATCAGCCCCAGCATTTT.